A selection of T cell receptor beta chains follows, all from one sample in a study of cytomegalovirus exposure and HLA in healthy donors. Repertoires were generated with immunoSEQ multiplex PCR, while TCRdb's copy carries only in-frame clones and drops some. This table holds about 140,000 clones, approximately 80% found once. Sequencing was performed on PBMCs. These receptors were collected from a man aged 18 to 29 in good health and CMV-seronegative. Each CDR3 is given with its conserved first and last residue. Each record gives: clone size, D gene, V gene, J gene, CDR3 protein, CDR3 DNA. The D gene is left open where the match is weak. Clone size is stated in some rows and not others, as once, few, many or a class when expanded.

>.|TRBD2|TRBV28|TRBJ2-1
CASSSREAFF
TGTGCCAGCAGTTCGCGGGAGGCGTTCTTC
>.|TRBD1|TRBV18|TRBJ1-4
CASSRDRTNEKLFF
TGTGCCAGCTCACGGGACAGGACCAATGAAAAACTGTTTTTT
>.|TRBD2|TRBV27|TRBJ2-7
CASSPPGGAVYEQYF
TGTGCCAGCAGTCCACCCGGGGGGGCCGTCTACGAGCAGTACTTC
>few|TRBD1|TRBV15|TRBJ1-3
CATRPGQGTFSGNTIYF
TGTGCCACCAGGCCGGGACAGGGAACCTTCTCTGGAAACACCATATATTTT
>.|.|TRBV7-9|TRBJ2-1
CASSPRRDQFF
TGTGCCAGCAGTCCGAGGCGGGACCAGTTCTTC
>few|TRBD2|TRBV28|TRBJ2-7
CASSLLAGKPPYEQYF
TGTGCCAGCAGTTTACTAGCGGGCAAACCCCCCTACGAGCAGTACTTC
>.|.|TRBV6-5|TRBJ2-3
CASSQRTETDTQYF
TGTGCCAGCAGTCAACGGACTGAAACAGATACGCAGTATTTT
>.|TRBD1|TRBV28|TRBJ1-4
CASRGQGTGEKLFF
TGTGCCAGCAGGGGACAGGGGACTGGTGAAAAACTGTTTTTT
>.|.|TRBV6-1|TRBJ2-1
CASSGRGQLTYNEQFF
TGTGCCAGCAGTGGCCGCGGACAGTTAACTTACAATGAGCAGTTCTTC
>.|TRBD2|TRBV9|TRBJ2-3
CASSVARGGGRADTQYF
TGTGCCAGCAGCGTAGCTCGCGGCGGGGGACGGGCAGATACGCAGTATTTT
>.|.|TRBV7-6|TRBJ1-4
CASSLGPRRKTNEKLFF
TGTGCCAGCAGCTTAGGCCCTCGGCGGAAAACTAATGAAAAACTGTTTTTT
>.|.|TRBV30|TRBJ2-4
CAGARVTLLAKNIQYF
TGTGCCGGCGCTCGGGTGACCTTACTAGCCAAAAACATTCAGTACTTC
>.|.|TRBV7-8|TRBJ1-1
CASSLTGATEAFF
TGTGCCAGCAGCTTAACTGGGGCCACTGAAGCTTTCTTT
>.|TRBD2|TRBV10-1|TRBJ2-3
CASSISGRADTQYF
TGCGCCAGCAGTATCAGCGGGAGGGCAGATACGCAGTATTTT
>few|.|TRBV30|TRBJ2-3
CAWSVLRGASPDTQYF
TGTGCCTGGAGTGTGTTACGGGGGGCGTCCCCAGATACGCAGTATTTT
>.|.|TRBV7-9|TRBJ2-2
CASSLTGTGELFF
TGTGCCAGCAGCTTAACAGGGACCGGGGAGCTGTTTTTT
>.|.|TRBV28|TRBJ2-1
CASSDINAYNEQFF
TGTGCCAGCAGCGACATAAATGCCTACAATGAGCAGTTCTTC
>.|TRBD2|TRBV2|TRBJ2-7
CASIRRLAYSYEQYF
TGTGCCAGCATCCGCCGACTAGCGTACTCCTACGAGCAGTACTTC
>few|.|TRBV7-2|TRBJ2-3
CASSSERADTQYF
TGTGCCAGCAGCTCCGAGCGCGCAGATACGCAGTATTTT
>once|TRBD2|TRBV4-2|TRBJ2-2
CASSQTGTTNTGELFF
TGTGCCAGCAGCCAAACCGGGACTACTAACACCGGGGAGCTGTTTTTT
>.|.|TRBV7-9|TRBJ1-1
CASSLSVGAGAEAFF
TGTGCCAGCAGCTTATCAGTTGGCGCGGGCGCTGAAGCTTTCTTT
>.|.|TRBV4-1|TRBJ2-2
CASSLAKGAGELFF
TGCGCCAGCAGCCTAGCAAAGGGGGCCGGGGAGCTGTTTTTT
>.|TRBD1|TRBV2|TRBJ1-1
CASNLGQGASEAFF
TGTGCCAGCAATTTAGGACAGGGGGCATCTGAAGCTTTCTTT
>.|.|TRBV18|TRBJ2-5
CASSPGRRETQYF
TGTGCCAGCTCACCGGGGAGGAGGGAGACCCAGTACTTC
>.|TRBD1|TRBV5-1|TRBJ2-2
CASSFGTGYTGELFF
TGCGCCAGCAGCTTTGGGACAGGGTACACCGGGGAGCTGTTTTTT
>few|TRBD1|TRBV5-4|TRBJ2-7
CASSSGQGGPYEQYF
TGTGCCAGCAGCTCAGGACAGGGGGGACCCTACGAGCAGTACTTC
>.|TRBD1|TRBV29-1|TRBJ2-3
CSGSGQAADTQYF
TGCAGCGGATCCGGACAGGCGGCAGATACGCAGTATTTT
>once|TRBD2|TRBV5-6|TRBJ2-5
CASSLLRRVAGGQETQYF
TGTGCCAGCAGCCTTCTTCGGAGGGTAGCGGGGGGCCAAGAGACCCAGTACTTC
>.|TRBD1|TRBV27|TRBJ2-7
CASSRTGQENYEQYF
TGTGCCAGCAGTAGAACGGGACAGGAAAACTACGAGCAGTACTTC
>.|TRBD1|TRBV11-3|TRBJ1-4
CASSRRDRPNEKLFF
TGTGCCAGCAGCCGACGGGACAGGCCTAATGAAAAACTGTTTTTT
>.|TRBD1|TRBV18|TRBJ1-3
CASSPLPGTGVPRAGNTIYF
TGTGCCAGCTCACCTCTCCCCGGGACAGGGGTCCCAAGGGCTGGAAACACCATATATTTT
>.|.|TRBV27|TRBJ1-5
CASSPWTQGTQPQHF
TGTGCCAGCAGTCCGTGGACCCAGGGGACTCAGCCCCAGCATTTT
>.|TRBD2|TRBV10-1|TRBJ2-7
CASSESMAGGEYEQYF
TGCGCCAGCAGTGAGTCGATGGCGGGAGGAGAATACGAGCAGTACTTC
>.|TRBD1|TRBV27|TRBJ1-5
CASRSLRQGRGQPQHF
TGTGCCAGCAGGAGCCTTAGACAGGGCAGAGGTCAGCCCCAGCATTTT
>once|TRBD1|TRBV5-1|TRBJ2-7
CASSSTGSSYEQYF
TGCGCCAGCAGCTCGACAGGGAGCTCCTACGAGCAGTACTTC
>.|.|TRBV21-1|TRBJ2-7
CASPRQDNYEQYF
TGTGCCAGCCCTCGGCAGGACAACTACGAGCAGTACTTC
>once|TRBD2|TRBV7-8|TRBJ2-1
CASSLAPHQRGHNEQFF
TGTGCCAGCAGCTTAGCACCCCACCAGCGGGGGCACAATGAGCAGTTCTTC
>once|TRBD2|TRBV30|TRBJ2-5
CAWKTVAGEPQETQYF
TGTGCCTGGAAGACCGTAGCGGGGGAGCCCCAAGAGACCCAGTACTTC
>.|TRBD2|TRBV5-1|TRBJ2-1
CASSPGTSLTYNEQFF
TGCGCCAGCAGTCCCGGGACTAGCCTCACCTACAATGAGCAGTTCTTC
>.|TRBD1|TRBV11-2|TRBJ1-6
CASSLAGTGGSPLHF
TGTGCCAGCAGCTTAGCCGGGACAGGGGGTTCACCCCTCCACTTT
>once|.|TRBV12-5|TRBJ2-1
CASGLAAGLADNEQFF
TGTGCTAGTGGTTTGGCAGCGGGCCTAGCCGACAATGAGCAGTTCTTC
>.|.|TRBV7-9|TRBJ1-6
CASSLAGPEVALHF
TGTGCCAGCAGCTTAGCTGGCCCCGAGGTGGCCCTCCACTTT
>.|TRBD2|TRBV10-2|TRBJ2-7
CASSELKPLGGGIPYEQYF
TGCGCCAGCAGTGAGCTCAAGCCCTTGGGCGGGGGGATTCCCTACGAGCAGTACTTC
>.|TRBD2|TRBV30|TRBJ2-3
CAWIGPSGKSTDTQYF
TGTGCCTGGATCGGGCCTAGCGGGAAGAGCACAGATACGCAGTATTTT